The 32 T cell receptor beta chains reported below all come from one sample, sequenced in a study of Ad26.COV2.S vaccination and SARS-CoV-2 variants. Sequencing used immunoSEQ multiplex PCR; TCRdb keeps in-frame clones, though not all of them. This sample carries about 350,000 clones, about 92% of them seen once, and the ten largest clones take 3% to 5%. Specimen: peripheral blood, collected after recovery from COVID-19. These receptors were taken from a human donor who had recovered from COVID-19.

The CDR3 loop reads CASSLEGTGRETQYF. DNA of the CDR3: TGTGCCAGCAGCTTAGAAGGGACAGGGAGAGAGACCCAGTACTTC. This chain connects TRBV7-8 to TRBJ2-5; 9 nucleotides line up with TRBD1. The germline CDR1 and CDR2 sequences are SGHVS and FQNEAQ. The trim removed 1 base at V and 4 bases at J, leaving 4 bases unmatched. The CDR3 length is 15 residues. The full variable domain, in which reference TRBV7-8 and TRBJ2-5 provide the parts outside the CDR3, is GAGVSQSPRYKVAKRGQDVALRCDPISGHVSLFWYQQALGQGPEFLTYFQNEAQLDKSGLPSDRFFAERPEGSVSTLKIQRTQQEDSAVYLCASSLEGTGRETQYFGPGTRLLVL.

V is TRBV5-1 and J is TRBJ2-2; 7 bases are a match to TRBD1. Per germline, CDR1 SGHRS and CDR2 YFSETQ. This CDR3 has 15 residues. V lost 0 bases and J lost 2; bases outside the gene matches: 1. CDR3 residues: CASSLGDRNTGELFF. As DNA, the CDR3 is TGCGCCAGCAGCTTGGGGGACAGAAACACCGGGGAGCTGTTTTTT.

The genes are TRBV3-1 (or the pseudogene TRBV3-2) and TRBJ1-6; TRBD1 agrees at 10 bases. The CDR3 is made up of 18 amino acids. The V and J ends lost 6 bases and 0 bases, in that order; junction bases with no gene match: 8. Per the germline V gene, CDR1 is LGHDT and CDR2 is YNNKEL (reference sequence). The CDR3 loop reads CASSLDRGSSSYNSPLHF. CDR3 sequence (DNA): TGTGCCAGCAGTCTGGACAGGGGGTCTTCCTCCTATAATTCACCCCTCCACTTT.

The V and J genes are TRBV9 and TRBJ1-2, with a weak D call TRBD1 (6 bases). Germline CDR1 is SGDLS and CDR2 is YYNGEE. The length of the CDR3 is 15 residues. V shed 3 bases and J shed 8 bases, with 20 bases lying between them. In nucleotides, the CDR3 is TGTGCCAGCAGCGATCCATTCACGGGGGCTTTGGGCTACACCTTC. The encoded protein is CASSDPFTGALGYTF.

This chain uses TRBV11-3 with TRBJ2-1; tentatively, D is TRBD2 (6 bases). The CDR3 runs to 13 residues. Germline V gene sequence: CDR1 SGHNT, CDR2 YENEEA. Trimming shortened V by 4 bases and J by 6 bases, and 10 bases separated the two germline ends. CDR3 protein: CASSSGAGNEQFF. The CDR3 nucleotides read TGTGCCAGCAGCTCCGGAGCGGGCAATGAGCAGTTCTTC.

The chain recombines TRBV4-3 with TRBJ2-1; 9 nucleotides align to TRBD1. The V segment lost 0 bases and the J segment 1 base; nucleotides outside the gene matches: 4. Germline V gene sequence: CDR1 LGHNA, CDR2 YSLEER. The CDR3 runs to 17 residues. CDR3 bases: TGCGCCAGCAGCCAAGATCGAGGGACAGGGTCCTACAATGAGCAGTTCTTC. This encodes CASSQDRGTGSYNEQFF.

The CDR3 nucleotides are TGTGCCAGCCGGGGAGGTGGGGAGACCCAGTACTTC. Its translation is CASRGGGETQYF. The J gene is TRBJ2-5, the V gene TRBV5-6; D is possibly TRBD2 (6 bases). Germline-derived CDR1 and CDR2 are SGHDT and YYEEEE. This CDR3 has 12 residues. V lost 7 bases to trimming and J lost 5 bases, with 12 bases between them.

This chain links TRBV7-8 with TRBJ2-3; D unclear. V shed 2 bases and J shed 1 base, with 10 bases lying between them. CDR3 length equals 15 residues. Germline V CDR1 and CDR2: SGHVS, FQNEAQ. This CDR3 is CASSLNRPGTDTQYF. In DNA, the CDR3 is TGTGCCAGCAGCTTAAATAGACCGGGCACAGATACGCAGTATTTT.

J is TRBJ1-2 and V is TRBV27; 10 bases fit TRBD1. Unmatched junction bases numbered 6, after V lost 4 bases and J lost 4 bases. This CDR3 spans 15 amino acids. Germline V gene lookup returns CDR1 MNHEY and CDR2 SMNVEV (reference sequence). As DNA, the CDR3 is TGTGCCAGCAGTTCCAGACAGGGGGCCATCTATGGCTACACCTTC. Translation: CASSSRQGAIYGYTF.

This chain connects TRBV13 to TRBJ2-7, with D perhaps TRBD1 (6 bases). The CDR3 loop spans 16 amino acids. V gave up 8 bases and J gave up 4 bases, with 24 bases separating them. The germline V gene has CDR1 PRHDT and CDR2 FYEKMQ (reference sequence). CDR3 region: CASGLTGLSLEYEQYF. For the CDR3, the DNA is TGTGCCAGCGGCCTAACAGGGTTATCTCTCGAGTACGAGCAGTACTTC.

The chain is built from TRBV6-2 or TRBV6-3 and TRBJ1-4; 7 positions agree with TRBD1. The germline V gene encodes CDR1 MNHEY and CDR2 SVGEGT. With V trimmed by 5 bases and J by 3 bases, 6 bases remained unmatched. The CDR3 is 15 amino acids. CDR3 amino acids: CASSPQDRANEKLFF. CDR3 sequence (DNA): TGTGCCAGCAGTCCCCAAGACAGGGCTAATGAAAAACTGTTTTTT.

This clone was observed once. This rearrangement joins TRBV25-1 to TRBJ1-2; TRBD1 might be the D (5 bases). CDR3 length: 14 amino acids. Trimming took off 5 bases at V and 6 bases at J, with 16 bases between the two ends. From germline, CDR1 is MGHDK and CDR2 SYGVNS. CDR3 region: CASSPSPGPDGYTF. The CDR3 DNA is TGTGCCAGCAGTCCCTCCCCGGGGCCCGATGGCTACACCTTC.

About this clone: At the DNA level, this CDR3 is encoded by other sequences in the same sample as well. The V and J genes are TRBV6-5 and TRBJ1-1; no clear D. The CDR3 has 14 residues. Germline lookup yields CDR1 MNHEY and CDR2 SVGAGI. The V gene lost 0 bases and the J gene lost 3 bases, with 8 bases spanning the gap. In DNA form, the CDR3 reads TGTGCCAGCAGTTACTCCGGGAGGGACACTGAAGCTTTCTTT. Translating it yields CASSYSGRDTEAFF.

The chain employs TRBV5-5 and TRBJ1-1, with TRBD1 identical over 9 bases. J gave up 3 bases and V 4 bases, and 4 bases lay outside the gene matches. This CDR3 is 14 amino acids long. Germline values: CDR1 SGHKS, CDR2 YYEKEE (reference sequence). The CDR3 spells CASSRQGEDTEAFF. DNA for the CDR3: TGTGCCAGCAGCCGACAGGGGGAGGACACTGAAGCTTTCTTT.

The chain combines TRBV19 with TRBJ1-1, with TRBD1 matching over 9 bases. The CDR3 consists of 18 residues. J gave up 0 bases and V 5 bases, and 13 bases lay outside the gene matches. Germline lookup yields CDR1 LNHDA and CDR2 SQIVND (reference sequence). Written as DNA, the CDR3 is TGTGCCAGTAGTCCCAATACACGGGACAGGGTGATGAACACTGAAGCTTTCTTT. Amino acids: CASSPNTRDRVMNTEAFF.

This clone was observed once. CDR3 in amino acids: CATSDPDLTDTQYF. CDR3 DNA: TGTGCCACCAGTGACCCGGACCTCACAGATACGCAGTATTTT. This chain connects TRBV24-1 to TRBJ2-3; no reliable D call. CDR3 length: 14 amino acids. Trimming removed 4 bases at V and 2 bases at J, with 9 bases between. From germline, CDR1 is KGHDR and CDR2 SFDVKD.

The CDR3 region has the DNA TGTGCCAGCAGCGTATCGGGACAGGGGATTTCACCCCTCCACTTT. Amino acids: CASSVSGQGISPLHF. The chain uses TRBV9 and TRBJ1-6; 10 bases are shared with TRBD1. This CDR3 spans 15 amino acids. Per the germline V gene, CDR1 is SGDLS and CDR2 is YYNGEE. V shed 1 base, J shed 9 bases, and the junction held 4 bases outside the gene matches.

A word on this clone: Other DNA sequences within the sample encode an identical CDR3. The chain is built from TRBV18 and TRBJ2-2; perhaps TRBD1 as D (5 bases). The ends were cut back, 1 base at V and 6 bases at J, with 15 bases in the middle. CDR1 and CDR2 (germline): KGHSH, LQKENI. This CDR3 has 16 residues. The CDR3 coding sequence is TGTGCCAGCTCACCACTTGGCCAGGGTGCGCCCGGGGAGCTGTTTTTT. Translating it yields CASSPLGQGAPGELFF.

This chain links TRBV12-5 with TRBJ1-5; weak D call: TRBD1 (5 bases). The ends were cut back, 5 bases at V and 2 bases at J, with 10 bases in the middle. This CDR3 region has 14 residues. Germline V gene lookup returns CDR1 LGHNT and CDR2 FRNRAP. The CDR3 DNA sequence: TGTGCTAGTGGTCTGGGGGTAGGCAATCAGCCCCAGCATTTT. It specifies CASGLGVGNQPQHF.

This clone appeared a single time. V usage is TRBV12-3 or TRBV12-4 and J usage is TRBJ1-5; TRBD1 might be the D (6 bases). V lost 5 bases and J 5 bases, leaving 10 bases between the germline ends. This CDR3 spans 13 amino acids. DNA for the CDR3: TGTGCCAGCAGTCTTGCAGGGGATCAGCCCCAGCATTTT. Encoded protein: CASSLAGDQPQHF.

The V gene is TRBV19, the J gene TRBJ2-6; 7 positions match TRBD1. This CDR3 contains 19 residues. The V gene end was trimmed by 11 bases and the J gene end by 0 bases; junction bases not matched to a gene: 19. CDR1 and CDR2 from the germline V gene are LNHDA and SQIVND (reference sequence). This CDR3 reads CASNLRGPFQVSGANVLTF. The CDR3 DNA follows: TGTGCCTCGAACCTTAGGGGGCCCTTCCAGGTCTCTGGGGCCAACGTCCTGACTTTC.

CDR3 sequence (DNA): TGCAGCGTTAAGAAGGGACAGCCGGGGACTAATGAAAAACTGTTTTTT. Amino acids: CSVKKGQPGTNEKLFF. The V and J genes are TRBV29-1 and TRBJ1-4, with 7 positions matching TRBD1. This CDR3 comprises 16 residues. CDR1 is SQVTM, CDR2 ANQGSEA, per germline. The V segment lost 5 bases and the J segment 2 bases; nucleotides outside the gene matches: 11.

The CDR3 DNA follows: TGTGCCAGCAGCTTGGACGCCGGGGGCGAAAAACTGTTTTTT. Encoded protein: CASSLDAGGEKLFF. The chain joins TRBV7-2 to TRBJ1-4, with a possible D match to TRBD1 (6 bases). V shed 3 bases and J shed 8 bases, with 13 bases lying between them. Germline assignment: CDR1 SGHTA and CDR2 FQGNSA. The CDR3 has 14 amino acids. Together with reference TRBV7-2 and TRBJ1-4, the CDR3 gives the full variable domain: GAGVSQSPSNKVTEKGKDVELRCDPISGHTALYWYRQSLGQGLEFLIYFQGNSAPDKSGLPSDRFSAERTGGSVSTLTIQRTQQEDSAVYLCASSLDAGGEKLFFGSGTQLSVL.

The gene calls are TRBV5-1 and TRBJ2-2, with TRBD1 matching over 9 bases. The ends lost 4 bases at V and 5 bases at J; junction bases unmatched: 9. The V gene's germline CDR1 is SGHRS and CDR2 YFSETQ. The CDR3 spans 16 residues. The CDR3 DNA sequence: TGCGCCAGCAGCACGGCGGGACAGGGCTTAACCGGGGAGCTGTTTTTT. Translation gives CASSTAGQGLTGELFF.

The chain carries TRBV19 and TRBJ2-5, with TRBD2 as a possible D gene (7 bases). Trimming took 7 bases from V and 5 from J, leaving 17 bases between them. The CDR3 totals 14 residues. The germline CDR1 and CDR2 sequences are LNHDA and SQIVND (reference sequence). The CDR3 coding sequence is TGTGCCAGTACCCGGGCGGGGGCCGGGGAGACCCAGTACTTC. It translates to CASTRAGAGETQYF.

In this sample, this clone turned up a few times. The gene calls are TRBV6-5 and TRBJ2-7, with D possibly being TRBD1 or TRBD2 (5 bases each). CDR1 MNHEY and CDR2 SVGAGI come from the germline V gene. V was clipped by 5 bases and J by 3 bases, with 14 bases between them. CDR3 length: 14 amino acids. This CDR3 is CASSPSAGSYEQYF. In nucleotides, the CDR3 is TGTGCCAGCAGTCCTTCGGCAGGGAGCTACGAGCAGTACTTC.

The chain combines TRBV11-3 with TRBJ1-1; D gene uncertain. V lost 2 bases to trimming and J lost 4 bases, with 11 bases between them. The CDR3 is 14 residues long. The germline V gene has CDR1 SGHNT and CDR2 YENEEA. The CDR3 coding sequence is TGTGCCAGCAGCTTACGGGGTTCGGGCACTGAAGCTTTCTTT. It yields the protein CASSLRGSGTEAFF.

The gene calls are TRBV10-1 and TRBJ1-1; maybe TRBD1 (5 bases). The CDR3 covers 13 residues. CDR1 WNHNN and CDR2 SYGVQD come from the germline V gene (reference sequence). Between the trimmed V and J ends, which lost 4 bases and 5 bases, there was a span of 11 bases. In nucleotides, the CDR3 is TGCGCCAGCAGTGGGCAGGGAGGAACTGAAGCTTTCTTT. It yields the protein CASSGQGGTEAFF.

A single count supports this clone. The V gene is TRBV29-1, the J gene TRBJ1-5; 10 bases align to TRBD1. Germline CDR1 is SQVTM and CDR2 is ANQGSEA. Trimming took 4 bases from V and 6 from J; bases not matched to a gene: 3. The CDR3 is 13 residues long. The CDR3 here is CSVGQGAGQPQHF. The CDR3 DNA sequence: TGCAGCGTTGGACAGGGGGCAGGTCAGCCCCAGCATTTT.

The V and J genes are TRBV4-1 and TRBJ2-7; tentatively, D is TRBD2 (6 bases). The CDR3 contains 16 residues. The V gene lost 0 bases and the J gene lost 3 bases, with 15 bases spanning the gap. Germline V gene lookup returns CDR1 MGHRA and CDR2 YSYEKL. This CDR3 reads CASSQDRDLVIYEQYF. CDR3 coding DNA: TGCGCCAGCAGCCAAGACCGGGACTTAGTCATCTACGAGCAGTACTTC.

This sequence joins TRBV3-1 (or the pseudogene TRBV3-2) and TRBJ1-4; perhaps TRBD1 as D (6 bases). This CDR3 spans 16 amino acids. Germline CDR1 LGHDT, CDR2 YNNKEL (reference sequence). V was cut by 4 bases and J by 0 bases, with 12 bases left in between. CDR3 in DNA: TGTGCCAGCAGCCCTCGACAGGAGACAACTAATGAAAAACTGTTTTTT. Its translation: CASSPRQETTNEKLFF.

The V call is TRBV2, the J call TRBJ1-2; TRBD1 matches 8 bases. With 1 base clipped from V and 4 bases from J, the junction kept 5 bases outside the gene matches. The CDR3 loop spans 15 amino acids. From germline, CDR1 is SNHLY and CDR2 FYNNEI. The CDR3 spells CASSEEGQVTYGYTF. The CDR3, as DNA: TGTGCCAGCAGTGAAGAGGGACAGGTCACCTATGGCTACACCTTC. Based on the CDR3 plus reference TRBV2 and TRBJ1-2, the full variable domain is EPEVTQTPSHQVTQMGQEVILRCVPISNHLYFYWYRQILGQKVEFLVSFYNNEISEKSEIFDDQFSVERPDGSNFTLKIRSTKLEDSAMYFCASSEEGQVTYGYTFGSGTRLTVV.